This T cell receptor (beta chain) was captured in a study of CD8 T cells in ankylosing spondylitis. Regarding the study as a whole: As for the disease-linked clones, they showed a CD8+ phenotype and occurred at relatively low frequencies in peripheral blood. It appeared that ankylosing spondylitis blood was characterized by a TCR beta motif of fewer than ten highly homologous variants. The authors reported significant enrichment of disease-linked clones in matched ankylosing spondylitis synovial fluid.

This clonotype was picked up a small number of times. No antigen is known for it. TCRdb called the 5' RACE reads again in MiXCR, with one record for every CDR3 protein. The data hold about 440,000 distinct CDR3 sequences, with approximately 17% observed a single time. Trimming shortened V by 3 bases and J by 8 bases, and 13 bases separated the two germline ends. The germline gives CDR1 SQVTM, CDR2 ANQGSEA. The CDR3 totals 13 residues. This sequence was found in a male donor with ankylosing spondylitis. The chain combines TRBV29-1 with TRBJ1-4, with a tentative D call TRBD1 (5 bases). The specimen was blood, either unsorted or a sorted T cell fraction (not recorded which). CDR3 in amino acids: CSVEGGPGEKLFF. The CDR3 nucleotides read TGCAGCGTTGAGGGGGGTCCCGGGGAAAAACTGTTTTTT.